These T cell receptor beta chains were read from a single sample in a study of monozygotic twins with inflammatory bowel disease. TCRdb re-called the 5' RACE reads and shows each CDR3 protein once, DNA omitted. The sample yields around 200,000 distinct CDR3 sequences, of which the top ten take up roughly 1.7%. Sequenced material: blood. The receptor source for this set is a human donor with ulcerative colitis or Crohn's disease, or a healthy co-twin of an affected twin (not recorded which). Each CDR3 is given with its conserved first and last residue. Fields, in order: CDR3 protein, V gene, J gene.

CDR3: CASSLGSGGTDTQYF
V: TRBV11-2
J: TRBJ2-3

CDR3: CASSPGGLAGPTSTDTQYF
V: TRBV11-1
J: TRBJ2-3

CDR3: CASSDLSATGRKETQYF
V: TRBV25-1
J: TRBJ2-5

CDR3: CSASTGAGGYGYTF
V: TRBV20-1
J: TRBJ1-2

CDR3: CASSLGASPLHF
V: TRBV5-1
J: TRBJ1-6

CDR3: CASSLRNEQFF
V: TRBV5-1
J: TRBJ2-1

CDR3: CASSPGGAMTQYF
V: TRBV7-2
J: TRBJ2-3

CDR3: CASSVRQNPLYGYTF
V: TRBV9
J: TRBJ1-2

CDR3: CASSDGTSGDTQYF
V: TRBV6-2/TRBV6-3
J: TRBJ2-3

CDR3: CASSPTTYYTQYF
V: TRBV9
J: TRBJ2-3

CDR3: CASWSGYSDEQFF
V: TRBV12-3/TRBV12-4
J: TRBJ2-1

CDR3: CSVLQGADGELFF
V: TRBV20-1
J: TRBJ2-2

CDR3: CASSGGSVYEQYF
V: TRBV7-2
J: TRBJ2-7

CDR3: CASSLAFTDTQYF
V: TRBV5-1
J: TRBJ2-3

CDR3: CASSPPGQGADGYTF
V: TRBV6-1
J: TRBJ1-2

CDR3: CASSFLAGEAETQYF
V: TRBV5-1
J: TRBJ2-5

CDR3: CASSLGGRGGYTF
V: TRBV7-8
J: TRBJ1-2

CDR3: CASSFNRGPPNYGYTF
V: TRBV5-4
J: TRBJ1-2

CDR3: CSAAQGLGAFF
V: TRBV29-1
J: TRBJ1-1

CDR3: CASSPPSVSTDTQYF
V: TRBV18
J: TRBJ2-3

CDR3: CASSLGVQSSGANVLTF
V: TRBV5-1
J: TRBJ2-6

CDR3: CASSHLGEMNTEAFF
V: TRBV5-1
J: TRBJ1-1

CDR3: CASSLSPTGGYGYTF
V: TRBV12-3/TRBV12-4
J: TRBJ1-2

CDR3: CASRKETNTGELFF
V: TRBV11-3
J: TRBJ2-2

CDR3: CASSLATGRGTEAFF
V: TRBV7-2
J: TRBJ1-1

CDR3: CASSFVPSSYEQYF
V: TRBV11-2
J: TRBJ2-7

CDR3: CSGSQQGSDYGYTF
V: TRBV29-1
J: TRBJ1-2

CDR3: CASGLTPFRQGNYGYTF
V: TRBV12-5
J: TRBJ1-2

CDR3: CASSLRGGGRQETQYF
V: TRBV6-1
J: TRBJ2-5

CDR3: CSARDQSKPSGKALHF
V: TRBV20-1
J: TRBJ1-6

CDR3: CASSADVRDSNTGELFF
V: TRBV12-3/TRBV12-4
J: TRBJ2-2

CDR3: CASSQGGRAEQFF
V: TRBV3-1
J: TRBJ2-1

CDR3: CSASALGYGYTF
V: TRBV20-1
J: TRBJ1-2

CDR3: CASSQLDRAEQYF
V: TRBV4-1
J: TRBJ2-7

CDR3: CASSRPIRPSKTGAEQFF
V: TRBV6-6
J: TRBJ2-1

CDR3: CASSATGSSYEQYF
V: TRBV19
J: TRBJ2-7

CDR3: CASSLMLEHMQYF
V: TRBV7-3
J: TRBJ2-4

CDR3: CASSHQGEVFGNTIYF
V: TRBV4-2
J: TRBJ1-3

CDR3: CASSHGTVNTEAFF
V: TRBV3-1
J: TRBJ1-1

CDR3: CSATPGTSGYNEQFF
V: TRBV20-1
J: TRBJ2-1

CDR3: CASSPRQGVLGVPGANVLTF
V: TRBV11-1
J: TRBJ2-6

CDR3: CASSRGARYGYTF
V: TRBV7-6
J: TRBJ1-2

CDR3: CASSLASYAETEAFF
V: TRBV5-1
J: TRBJ1-1

CDR3: CASSQVRLAIYNEQFF
V: TRBV4-1
J: TRBJ2-1

CDR3: CASRSGFQANTGELFF
V: TRBV6-1
J: TRBJ2-2

CDR3: CASSFSGLAKNIQYF
V: TRBV5-5
J: TRBJ2-4

CDR3: CASSLERRQTQYF
V: TRBV5-6
J: TRBJ2-5

CDR3: CASSPPGEKLFF
V: TRBV5-1
J: TRBJ1-4

CDR3: CSARDWEGSDGYTF
V: TRBV20-1
J: TRBJ1-2

CDR3: CASSLTRPNSGANVLTF
V: TRBV7-3
J: TRBJ2-6

CDR3: CASSEQQAYGGTQYF
V: TRBV25-1
J: TRBJ2-5

CDR3: CSVVSQASGNTIYF
V: TRBV29-1
J: TRBJ1-3

CDR3: CAISESSAVYNEQFF
V: TRBV10-3
J: TRBJ2-1